A single sample is the source of the 2 T cell receptor beta chains below, sequenced in a study of cytomegalovirus exposure and HLA in healthy donors. The PCR used 60 Vbeta and 13 Jbeta primers. The protocol was immunoSEQ multiplex PCR, while the TCRdb copy is restricted to in-frame clones and leaves out a portion. The data contain some 100,000 clones, roughly 80% of them singletons. The sequenced sample consisted of PBMCs. All receptors come from a girl aged 2-15 years in good health and CMV-seropositive.

This rearrangement joins TRBV15 to TRBJ2-5; possible D gene TRBD2, 5 bases. Trimming left V 5 bases short and J 3 bases short, with 7 bases between. The CDR3 contains 12 residues. Germline CDR1 LNHNV, CDR2 YYDKDF (reference sequence). The CDR3 loop reads CATSVGKETQYF. Here the CDR3 DNA reads TGTGCCACCAGCGTCGGGAAAGAGACCCAGTACTTC.

This chain connects TRBV7-9 to TRBJ2-7, with TRBD2 identical over 11 bases. With V trimmed by 5 bases and J by 5 bases, 11 bases remained unmatched. The CDR3 has 16 amino acids. Germline CDR1 is SEHNR and CDR2 is FQNEAQ (reference sequence). This CDR3 is CASSTTRLAGTNEQYF. CDR3 in DNA: TGTGCCAGCAGCACTACCAGACTAGCGGGAACCAACGAGCAGTACTTC.